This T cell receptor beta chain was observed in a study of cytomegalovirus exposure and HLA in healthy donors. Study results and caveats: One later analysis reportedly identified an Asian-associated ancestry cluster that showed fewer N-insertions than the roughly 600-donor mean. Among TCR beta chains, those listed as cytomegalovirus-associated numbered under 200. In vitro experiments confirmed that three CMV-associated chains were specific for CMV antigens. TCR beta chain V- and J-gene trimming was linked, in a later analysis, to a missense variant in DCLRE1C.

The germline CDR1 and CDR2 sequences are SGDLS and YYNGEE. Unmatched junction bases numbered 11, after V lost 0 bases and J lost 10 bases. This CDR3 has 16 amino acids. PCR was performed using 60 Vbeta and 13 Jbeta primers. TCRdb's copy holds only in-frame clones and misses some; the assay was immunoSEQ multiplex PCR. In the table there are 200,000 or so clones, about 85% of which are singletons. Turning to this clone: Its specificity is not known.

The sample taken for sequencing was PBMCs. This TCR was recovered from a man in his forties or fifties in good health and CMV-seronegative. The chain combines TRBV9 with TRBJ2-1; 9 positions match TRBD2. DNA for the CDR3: TGTGCCAGCAGCGTAGGGGCTAGCGGGGCGGTGGTAGAGCAGTTCTTC. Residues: CASSVGASGAVVEQFF.